Shown below are 24 T cell receptor beta chains from a single sample sequenced in a study of shared clonotypes between healthy human individuals. Generated by immunoSEQ multiplex PCR, the TCRdb table keeps only in-frame clones and is missing some. The table lists around 99,000 clones, 60% to 70% of them singletons. Sequenced sample: memory CD8+ T cells sorted from blood. Documented subset: CD45RO+ cells pooled with CCR7-negative TemRA cells. These receptors were taken from a man aged 25-45 years in good health.

This chain links TRBV20-1 with TRBJ2-2; a possible D gene is TRBD2 (6 bases). Trimming took 5 bases from V and 6 from J, leaving 7 bases between them. Germline V gene lookup returns CDR1 DFQATT and CDR2 SNEGSKA (reference sequence). The CDR3 spans 11 residues. The CDR3 protein is CSAWDSGELFF. CDR3 nucleotides: TGCAGTGCTTGGGACTCCGGGGAGCTGTTTTTT.

The chain uses TRBV7-9 and TRBJ2-7; 11 nucleotides line up with TRBD2. The CDR3 is 18 residues long. The germline V gene has CDR1 SEHNR and CDR2 FQNEAQ (reference sequence). V shed 5 bases and J 0 bases; nucleotides not matched to a gene: 12. The CDR3 DNA is TGTGCCAGCAGCGGGCCACCTACTAGCGGGAGCACCTCCTACGAGCAGTACTTC. It translates to CASSGPPTSGSTSYEQYF.

Many counts were recorded for this clone. The V and J genes are TRBV6-6 and TRBJ2-7; the match to TRBD2 covers 8 bases. V dropped 6 bases and J dropped 5; count of bases not matched to a gene: 9. Germline V gives CDR1 MNHNY, CDR2 SVGAGI (reference sequence). The CDR3 runs to 14 residues. DNA for the CDR3: TGTGCCAGCAGCCCGGGACTAGAGAGCCACGAGCAGTACTTC. Protein: CASSPGLESHEQYF.

Only a few counts were recorded for this clone. This chain uses TRBV18 with TRBJ2-7; 9 nucleotides align to TRBD1. V shed 6 bases, J shed 4 bases, and the junction held 7 bases outside the gene matches. This CDR3 contains 14 residues. Germline V gene data show CDR1 as KGHSH and CDR2 as LQKENI. CDR3 region: CASSHRGHGYEQYF. The CDR3 DNA sequence: TGTGCCAGCTCCCACAGGGGGCATGGTTACGAGCAGTACTTC.

The CDR3 loop is CASSIDPYSGELFF. As DNA, the CDR3 is TGTGCCAGTAGTATCGATCCTTACTCCGGGGAGCTGTTTTTT. The rearrangement uses TRBV19 and TRBJ2-2; no clear D. The germline CDR1 and CDR2 sequences are LNHDA and SQIVND (reference sequence). V lost 3 bases, J lost 6 bases, and 11 bases lay in between. This CDR3 has 14 amino acids.

The J gene is TRBJ2-2, the V gene TRBV7-9, with D unclear. The V gene's germline CDR1 is SEHNR and CDR2 FQNEAQ (reference sequence). The CDR3 extends over 15 amino acids. V gave up 4 bases and J gave up 2 bases, with 11 bases separating them. Here the CDR3 DNA reads TGTGCCAGCAGCTCCTTGGTGGGAAACACCGGGGAGCTGTTTTTT. It specifies CASSSLVGNTGELFF.

The sample holds a few counts of this clone. V gene TRBV6-1 combines with J gene TRBJ2-1; no clear D gene. V lost 5 bases, J lost 5 bases, and 7 bases lay in between. The CDR3 is made up of 12 amino acids. Germline values: CDR1 MNHNS, CDR2 SASEGT. CDR3 nucleotide sequence: TGTGCCAGCAGTCCCAGAAACAATGAGCAGTTCTTC. Its translation is CASSPRNNEQFF.

A single count supports this clone. The V call is TRBV15, the J call TRBJ2-1, with 10 nucleotides matching TRBD2. The V gene end was trimmed by 0 bases and the J gene end by 4 bases; junction bases not matched to a gene: 6. The CDR3 has 17 amino acids. Germline assignment: CDR1 LNHNV and CDR2 YYDKDF (reference sequence). CDR3 protein: CATSRELPSGSYNEQFF. The CDR3 region has the DNA TGTGCCACCAGCAGAGAACTGCCTAGCGGGAGTTACAATGAGCAGTTCTTC.

V gene TRBV2 combines with J gene TRBJ2-7, with 9 bases that match TRBD1. The CDR3 length is 13 residues. V shed 7 bases, J shed 3 bases, and the junction held 4 bases outside the gene matches. Germline-derived CDR1 and CDR2 are SNHLY and FYNNEI. The CDR3 coding sequence is TGTGCCAGCACTCTGACAGGGGGCTACGAGCAGTACTTC. Protein: CASTLTGGYEQYF.

The V call is TRBV29-1, the J call TRBJ2-1, with 11 bases fitting TRBD2. This CDR3 is built from 15 residues. Germline CDR1 SQVTM, CDR2 ANQGSEA. V shed 7 bases and J 14 bases; nucleotides not matched to a gene: 19. Here the CDR3 DNA reads TGCAGCGGCGCTGGGTGGGGGTTAGCGGGAGGGCCGGAGTTCTTC. Amino acid sequence: CSGAGWGLAGGPEFF.

The chain carries TRBV2 and TRBJ2-7; D not resolved. CDR3 size: 14 residues. Germline V gene data show CDR1 as SNHLY and CDR2 as FYNNEI. Trimming stripped 2 bases from V and 2 bases from J, with 10 bases between. The CDR3 loop is CASSEYEKTYEQYF. CDR3 coding DNA: TGTGCCAGCAGTGAATACGAGAAGACCTACGAGCAGTACTTC.

The chain uses TRBV19 and TRBJ2-7, with D perhaps assigned TRBD1 or TRBD2 (5 bases each). V dropped 5 bases and J dropped 2 bases, with 13 bases sitting between them. This CDR3 is built from 14 residues. Germline V CDR1 and CDR2: LNHDA, SQIVND (reference sequence). The CDR3 nucleotides are TGTGCCAGTAGTTCCGGGACCGGCCCCTACGAGCAGTACTTC. It is translated as CASSSGTGPYEQYF.

This clone was seen only once. The chain uses TRBV28 and TRBJ2-3; D ambiguous. CDR1 MDHEN and CDR2 SYDVKM come from the germline V gene. The V end lost 6 bases, the J end lost 0 bases, and 10 bases lay between the germline ends. The CDR3 has 14 residues. DNA for the CDR3: TGTGCCAGCAGAGGACCACAGAGCACAGATACGCAGTATTTT. Translating it yields CASRGPQSTDTQYF.

The chain is built from TRBV5-1 and TRBJ1-1; 7 bases are a match to TRBD1. CDR1 and CDR2 (germline): SGHRS, YFSETQ. The CDR3 loop spans 14 amino acids. V shed 4 bases and J 1 base; nucleotides not matched to a gene: 4. The CDR3 spells CASSTRQGNTEAFF. In DNA form, the CDR3 reads TGCGCCAGCAGCACAAGACAGGGGAACACTGAAGCTTTCTTT.

In its sample, this clone was seen a few times. This chain joins TRBV7-9 and TRBJ2-7; 10 bases map to TRBD2. Per germline, CDR1 SEHNR and CDR2 FQNEAQ (reference sequence). The ends lost 0 bases at V and 5 bases at J; junction bases unmatched: 4. This CDR3 is built from 15 residues. The CDR3 DNA reads TGTGCCAGCAGCTTAGCTAGCGGGAGGCGCAACGAGCAGTACTTC. Translation: CASSLASGRRNEQYF.

V usage is TRBV10-2 and J usage is TRBJ2-7; D not resolved. Per the germline V gene, CDR1 is WSHSY and CDR2 is SAAADI. The CDR3 is 12 amino acids. With 8 bases removed from V and 5 bases from J, the gap between germline ends came to 13 bases. DNA for the CDR3: TGCGCCAGCTCCTTCGTCGGAGACGAGCAGTACTTC. Translated: CASSFVGDEQYF.

The chain links TRBV4-3 to TRBJ2-7, with D tentatively TRBD1 (5 bases). V was trimmed by 0 bases and J by 2 bases, leaving 11 bases between them. Germline CDR1 and CDR2: LGHNA and YSLEER. There are 15 residues in the CDR3. CDR3 nucleotides: TGCGCCAGCAGCCAAGATTGGGGCAGCACCTACGAGCAGTACTTC. Amino acids: CASSQDWGSTYEQYF.

V gene TRBV25-1 combines with J gene TRBJ1-5; tentatively, D is TRBD1 (5 bases). CDR1 and CDR2 from the germline V gene are MGHDK and SYGVNS. The V end lost 3 bases, the J end lost 0 bases, and 9 bases lay between the germline ends. There are 15 residues in the CDR3. CDR3 protein: CASSDGGTSNQPQHF. The CDR3 DNA is TGTGCCAGCAGTGATGGGGGGACTAGCAATCAGCCCCAGCATTTT.

The J gene is TRBJ2-3, the V gene TRBV6-4, with 8 bases aligning to TRBD2. The length of the CDR3 is 14 residues. Per the germline V gene, CDR1 is MRHNA and CDR2 is SNTAGT. The J segment lost 3 bases and the V segment lost 4 bases, leaving 3 bases of the junction unmatched. The DNA of the CDR3 is TGTGCCAGCAGTGCGGGAGGGCCTACAGATACGCAGTATTTT. This sequence encodes CASSAGGPTDTQYF.

This clone has just a few counts. V gene TRBV28 combines with J gene TRBJ2-7; no reliable D call. This CDR3 region has 12 residues. V was clipped by 5 bases and J by 0 bases, with 5 bases between them. Germline-derived CDR1 and CDR2 are MDHEN and SYDVKM. The CDR3 sequence is CASSHISYEQYF. CDR3 coding DNA: TGTGCCAGCAGTCACATCTCCTACGAGCAGTACTTC.

V gene TRBV15 combines with J gene TRBJ2-1; D assignment may be TRBD1 or TRBD2 (5 bases each). Trimming took off 5 bases at V and 5 bases at J, with 16 bases between the two ends. Germline V gene sequence: CDR1 LNHNV, CDR2 YYDKDF (reference sequence). This CDR3 is built from 15 residues. The CDR3: CATSALRGPHNEQFF. CDR3 coding DNA: TGTGCCACCAGCGCGCTTCGGGGACCCCACAATGAGCAGTTCTTC. Combining the CDR3 with reference TRBV15 and TRBJ2-1 gives the whole variable domain DAMVIQNPRYQVTQFGKPVTLSCSQTLNHNVMYWYQQKSSQAPKLLFHYYDKDFNNEADTPDNFQSRRPNTSFCFLDIRSPGLGDTAMYLCATSALRGPHNEQFFGPGTRLTVL.

V is TRBV6-1 and J is TRBJ2-5; TRBD2 matches at 11 bases. This CDR3 is 16 amino acids long. With 0 bases clipped from V and 4 bases from J, the junction kept 4 bases outside the gene matches. Germline CDR1 MNHNS, CDR2 SASEGT. The CDR3 nucleotides are TGTGCCAGCAGTGAAGCTCTAGCGGGGGGTAGAGAGACCCAGTACTTC. It specifies CASSEALAGGRETQYF.

The rearrangement uses TRBV29-1 and TRBJ2-1; TRBD1 is a possible D gene (5 bases). CDR3 size: 15 residues. Germline CDR1 and CDR2: SQVTM and ANQGSEA. V lost 7 bases, J lost 7 bases, and 23 bases lay in between. The DNA of the CDR3 is TGCAGCGCTCCGACAGCAGGGCATTCGGCAAATGAGCAGTTCTTC. Translation: CSAPTAGHSANEQFF.

This clone was seen a few times. The chain has TRBV28 and TRBJ2-7; 8 bases fit TRBD2. CDR1 and CDR2 (germline): MDHEN, SYDVKM. The CDR3 has 15 amino acids. J lost 2 bases, V lost 3 bases, and 6 bases had no gene match. Written as DNA, the CDR3 is TGTGCCAGCAGTTTGCTAGGACTAGCAGCCTACGAGCAGTACTTC. This gives the protein CASSLLGLAAYEQYF.